Each of the 14 T cell receptor beta chains below was sequenced from the same sample in a study of vaccination effects on CD4 cells after COVID-19. Produced via immunoSEQ multiplex PCR; TCRdb's table is partial and in-frame only. This sample yields roughly 70,000 clones, of which around 70% are seen a single time; under 2% belongs to the top ten. Viral peptide pools were used in the ViraFEST assay to expand antigen-specific CD4+ T cells, and sequencing came afterward. Cells that had been cultured for nine to eleven days were the source of isolated CD4+ T cells. Every participant took two doses of the BNT162b2 or mRNA-1273 vaccine. No antigen has been identified for these receptors. The material was CD4+ T cells from PBMCs cultured with HCoV-229E spike peptides, obtained after COVID-19 vaccination. Receptor source: a human donor who received a COVID-19 vaccine.

About this clone itself: Other DNA sequences from this sample encode an identical CDR3 as well. V and J are TRBV19 and TRBJ2-5; 12 bases agree with TRBD2. This CDR3 contains 15 residues. The J segment lost 5 bases and the V segment lost 4 bases, leaving 5 bases of the junction unmatched. The germline gives CDR1 LNHDA, CDR2 SQIVND (reference sequence). DNA for the CDR3: TGTGCCAGTAGTACTCTAGCGGGGGGGCAGGAGACCCAGTACTTC. Its protein product is CASSTLAGGQETQYF.

This sequence joins TRBV6-6 and TRBJ2-1; either TRBD1 or TRBD2 may fit D (7 bases each). The germline CDR1 and CDR2 sequences are MNHNY and SVGAGI (reference sequence). The length of the CDR3 is 16 residues. Trimming stripped 5 bases from V and 9 bases from J, with 23 bases between. CDR3: CASSHAGGQGVGEQFF. The CDR3 DNA reads as TGTGCCAGCAGTCATGCCGGGGGGCAGGGGGTAGGTGAGCAGTTCTTC.

The CDR3 spells CASSLFTTDTQYF. As DNA, the CDR3 is TGTGCCAGCAGCTTATTCACCACAGATACGCAGTATTTT. The chain is built from TRBV7-9 and TRBJ2-3; D gene ambiguous. Trimming removed 2 bases at V and 2 bases at J, with 5 bases between. Looked up from germline, CDR1 is SEHNR and CDR2 is FQNEAQ (reference sequence). The length of the CDR3 is 13 residues.

This clone was seen a few times. V usage is TRBV3-1 (or the pseudogene TRBV3-2) and J usage is TRBJ2-3; D gene uncertain. The CDR3 is made up of 13 amino acids. Trimming removed 4 bases at V and 0 bases at J, with 5 bases between. CDR1 and CDR2 (germline): LGHDT, YNNKEL (reference sequence). The CDR3 region is CASSLPSTDTQYF. In nucleotides, the CDR3 is TGTGCCAGCAGCCTGCCGAGCACAGATACGCAGTATTTT.

The count of this clone is one. In DNA form, the CDR3 reads TGTGCCAGCTCGGAAAACTATGGCTACACCTTC. Protein sequence: CASSENYGYTF. The chain carries TRBV18 and TRBJ1-2, with D hard to call. Trimming left V 6 bases short and J 2 bases short, with 4 bases between. Germline CDR1 reads KGHSH; CDR2 reads LQKENI. CDR3 length: 11 residues.

The rearrangement uses TRBV18 and TRBJ2-1, with 7 nucleotides matching TRBD2. The CDR3 loop spans 12 amino acids. The ends lost 7 bases at V and 6 bases at J; junction bases unmatched: 3. The V gene's germline CDR1 is KGHSH and CDR2 LQKENI. This chain's CDR3 is CASWTRPNEQFF. In DNA form, the CDR3 reads TGTGCCAGCTGGACTAGGCCCAATGAGCAGTTCTTC.

In nucleotides, the CDR3 is TGTGCCACAACGGGAGGTCAGAGCAACTCCTACAATGAGCAGTTCTTC. It codes for CATTGGQSNSYNEQFF. V is TRBV24-1 and J is TRBJ2-1, with 7 bases identical to TRBD2. From germline, CDR1 is KGHDR and CDR2 SFDVKD. V lost 10 bases, J lost 0 bases, and 11 bases stayed unmatched. The length of the CDR3 is 16 residues.

The chain is built from TRBV7-5 and TRBJ2-7; the listed D gene, TRBD1, was not tested against the DNA. TRBV7-5 is a recognized pseudogene. This CDR3 is 14 amino acids long. CDR3 loop: CARSIPTGGYEQYV. The CDR3 region has the DNA TGTGCCAGAAGCATACCGACAGGGGGCTACGAGCAGTACGTC.

This clone was observed a single time. The chain carries TRBV19 and TRBJ2-3; D is tentatively TRBD1 or TRBD2 (5 bases each). The CDR3 sequence is 17 residues long. The germline gives CDR1 LNHDA, CDR2 SQIVND (reference sequence). Trimming removed 2 bases from V and 2 bases from J, with 17 bases in between. The CDR3 is CASSILPGRRPTDTQYF. In DNA, the CDR3 is TGTGCCAGTAGTATACTCCCGGGACGGAGACCCACAGATACGCAGTATTTT.

This clone was seen a few times. The chain recombines TRBV7-3 with TRBJ2-3, with D perhaps matching TRBD2 (6 bases). The CDR3 covers 12 residues. V lost 5 bases to trimming and J lost 4 bases, with 7 bases between them. The germline V gene encodes CDR1 SGHTA and CDR2 FQGTGA. The CDR3 loop reads CASSPGADTQYF. The CDR3 nucleotides read TGTGCCAGCAGCCCGGGGGCAGATACGCAGTATTTT.

This clone was seen a few times. The rearrangement joins TRBV11-1 to TRBJ2-7, with D possibly matching TRBD2 (5 bases). Trimming pared 2 bases from V and 4 bases from J, leaving 9 bases between. CDR3 size: 13 residues. Per the germline V gene, CDR1 is SGHAT and CDR2 is FQDESV (reference sequence). The CDR3 loop reads CASSLRGSYEQYV. DNA of the CDR3: TGTGCCAGCAGCTTACGTGGGAGTTACGAGCAGTACGTC.

The chain combines TRBV24-1 with TRBJ1-1; 8 bases line up with TRBD1. The germline gives CDR1 KGHDR, CDR2 SFDVKD. V was clipped by 11 bases and J by 1 base; unmatched bases: 2. The CDR3 has 12 amino acids. The DNA for the CDR3 is TGTGCCAGGACAGGGCGGAACACTGAAGCTTTCTTT. It is translated as CARTGRNTEAFF.

V is TRBV5-1 and J is TRBJ1-1; unclear D gene. V gave up 0 bases and J gave up 0 bases, with 6 bases separating them. CDR3 length: 14 amino acids. Germline assignment: CDR1 SGHRS and CDR2 YFSETQ. DNA of the CDR3: TGCGCCAGCAGCTTGGGTCTAATGAACACTGAAGCTTTCTTT. It encodes CASSLGLMNTEAFF.

This rearrangement joins TRBV28 to TRBJ2-7; the D gene could be TRBD1 or TRBD2 (5 bases each). Trimming took off 4 bases at V and 3 bases at J, with 16 bases between the two ends. The CDR3 sequence is 15 residues long. CDR1 and CDR2 from the germline V gene are MDHEN and SYDVKM. CDR3 residues: CASSSPSGPYYEQYV. In DNA, the CDR3 is TGTGCCAGCAGTTCACCCTCGGGACCGTACTACGAGCAGTACGTC.